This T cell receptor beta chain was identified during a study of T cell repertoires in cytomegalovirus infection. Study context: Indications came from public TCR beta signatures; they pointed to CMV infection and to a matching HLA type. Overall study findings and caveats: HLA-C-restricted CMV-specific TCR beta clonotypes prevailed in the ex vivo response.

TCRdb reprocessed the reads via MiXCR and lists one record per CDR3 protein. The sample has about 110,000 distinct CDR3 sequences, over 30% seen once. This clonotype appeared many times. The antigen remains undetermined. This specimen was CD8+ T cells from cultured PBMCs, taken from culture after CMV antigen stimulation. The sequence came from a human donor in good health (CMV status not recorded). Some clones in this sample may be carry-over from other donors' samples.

CDR3 protein: CATSELRGTDTQYF. CDR3 DNA sequence: TGTGCCACCAGTGAATTACGGGGCACAGATACGCAGTATTTT. The V and J genes are TRBV24-1 and TRBJ2-3; no clear D gene. Germline V gene lookup returns CDR1 KGHDR and CDR2 SFDVKD. There are 14 residues in the CDR3. Trimming removed 4 bases from V and 1 base from J, with 8 bases in between.